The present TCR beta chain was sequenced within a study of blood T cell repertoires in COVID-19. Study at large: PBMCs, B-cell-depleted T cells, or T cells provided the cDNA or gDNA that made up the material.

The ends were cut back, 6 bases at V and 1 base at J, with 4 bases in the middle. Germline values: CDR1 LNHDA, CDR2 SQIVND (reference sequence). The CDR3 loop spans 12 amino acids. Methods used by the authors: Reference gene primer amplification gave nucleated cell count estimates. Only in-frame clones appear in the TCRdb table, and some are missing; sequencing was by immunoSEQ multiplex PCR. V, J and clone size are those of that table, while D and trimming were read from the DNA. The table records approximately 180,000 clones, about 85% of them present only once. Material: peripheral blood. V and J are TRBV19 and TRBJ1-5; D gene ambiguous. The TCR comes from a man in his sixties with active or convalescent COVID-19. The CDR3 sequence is CASRQSNQPQHF. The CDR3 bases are TGTGCCAGTAGGCAGAGCAATCAGCCCCAGCATTTT.